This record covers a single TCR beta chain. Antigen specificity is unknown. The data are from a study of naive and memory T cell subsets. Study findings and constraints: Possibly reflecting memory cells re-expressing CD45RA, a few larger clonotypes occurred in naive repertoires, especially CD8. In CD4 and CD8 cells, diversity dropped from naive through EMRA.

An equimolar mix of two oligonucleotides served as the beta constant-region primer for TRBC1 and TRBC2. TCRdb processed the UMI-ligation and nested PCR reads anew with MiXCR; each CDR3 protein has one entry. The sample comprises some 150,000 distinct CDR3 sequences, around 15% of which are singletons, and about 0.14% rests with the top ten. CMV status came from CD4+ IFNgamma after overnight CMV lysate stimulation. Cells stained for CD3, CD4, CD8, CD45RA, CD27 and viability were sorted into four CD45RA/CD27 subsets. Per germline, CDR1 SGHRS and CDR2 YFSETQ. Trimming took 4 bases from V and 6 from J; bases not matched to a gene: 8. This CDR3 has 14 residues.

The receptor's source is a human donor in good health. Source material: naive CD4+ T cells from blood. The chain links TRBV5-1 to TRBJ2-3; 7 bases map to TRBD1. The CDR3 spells CASSTNRGGDTQYF. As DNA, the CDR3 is TGCGCCAGCAGCACCAACAGGGGCGGGGATACGCAGTATTTT.